This entry lists 22 T cell receptor beta chains sequenced from one sample in a study of EBV T-cell therapy then PD-1 blockade in nasopharyngeal carcinoma. For these receptors, no antigen is known. Treatment specified: AdE1-LMPpoly-expanded autologous EBV-specific T-cell therapy followed by anti-PD-1 nivolumab. Method: immunoSEQ multiplex PCR; TCRdb's copy keeps in-frame clones and lacks some. The sample yields some 20,000 clones, around 82% seen once. The source material was CD8+ T cells from blood, sampled at roughly day 60 from a patient whose treatment included autologous EBV-specific T cells and nivolumab. The receptors were gathered from a man aged 35 to 55 with nasopharyngeal carcinoma.

The rearrangement uses TRBV18 and TRBJ2-5; D could derive from TRBD1 or TRBD2 (5 bases each). This CDR3 region has 13 residues. The germline gives CDR1 KGHSH, CDR2 LQKENI. The V gene lost 1 base and the J gene lost 6 bases, with 9 bases spanning the gap. CDR3: CASSPRDVQTQYF. As DNA, the CDR3 is TGTGCCAGCTCACCACGGGACGTACAGACCCAGTACTTC.

This rearrangement joins TRBV2 to TRBJ2-7; TRBD1 agrees at 9 bases. Germline-derived CDR1 and CDR2 are SNHLY and FYNNEI. Losses at the gene ends were 5 bases for V and 3 bases for J; bases not matched to a gene: 2. The CDR3 sequence is 13 residues long. CDR3 protein: CASSLTGGYEQYF. CDR3 DNA sequence: TGTGCCAGCAGTCTGACAGGGGGCTACGAGCAGTACTTC.

V and J are TRBV4-1 and TRBJ1-2, with D unresolved. Per germline, CDR1 MGHRA and CDR2 YSYEKL. The CDR3 is 16 amino acids. Trimming took 1 base from V and 8 from J, leaving 20 bases between them. The CDR3, as DNA: TGCGCCAGCAGCCAAGGTCCCGTAACTGGGGTCGGGGGCTACACCTTC. Amino acid sequence: CASSQGPVTGVGGYTF.

This chain joins TRBV5-4 and TRBJ2-1; 9 bases fit TRBD1. Germline CDR1 and CDR2: SGHNT and YYREEE (reference sequence). The ends lost 0 bases at V and 3 bases at J; junction bases unmatched: 4. CDR3 size: 16 residues. CDR3 in amino acids: CASSLGTGELYNEQFF. Written as DNA, the CDR3 is TGTGCCAGCAGCTTGGGGACAGGGGAACTCTACAATGAGCAGTTCTTC.

A few counts support this clone. This sequence joins TRBV3-1 (or the pseudogene TRBV3-2) and TRBJ1-2; no definite D call. The V gene's germline CDR1 is LGHDT and CDR2 YNNKEL (reference sequence). This CDR3 spans 14 amino acids. Trimming left V 1 base short and J 7 bases short, with 13 bases between. The CDR3 reads CASSQVYPPGGYTF. The DNA of the CDR3 is TGTGCCAGCAGCCAAGTTTACCCTCCGGGTGGCTACACCTTC.

The gene calls are TRBV5-6 and TRBJ2-2; D gene uncertain. CDR1 is SGHDT and CDR2 is YYEEEE in the germline V gene. The CDR3 length is 11 residues. In DNA, the CDR3 is TGTGCGTCGAACGTAGCCGGGGAGCTGTTTTTT. This encodes CASNVAGELFF.

The J gene is TRBJ2-1, the V gene TRBV7-9; D call uncertain. The CDR3 has 17 amino acids. Germline V lookup: CDR1 SEHNR, CDR2 FQNEAQ (reference sequence). Trimming cost V 4 bases and J 1 base, with 17 bases left between them. The CDR3, as DNA: TGTGCCAGCAGCTGGATAAGGGATTCAATATCCTACAATGAGCAGTTCTTC. Translation gives CASSWIRDSISYNEQFF.

The chain recombines TRBV7-9 with TRBJ2-7, with TRBD1 matching 7 bases. This CDR3 has 15 amino acids. V was clipped by 3 bases and J by 4 bases; unmatched bases: 9. CDR1 SEHNR and CDR2 FQNEAQ come from the germline V gene (reference sequence). The DNA for the CDR3 is TGTGCCAGCAGCTTGGCACAGGGGAAAGGGTACGAGCAGTACTTC. This sequence encodes CASSLAQGKGYEQYF.

In DNA, the CDR3 is TGCGCCAGCAGCCAAAGTTTTAGAAGGGGACAGAACACCGGGGAGCTGTTTTTT. The encoded protein is CASSQSFRRGQNTGELFF. V usage is TRBV4-1 and J usage is TRBJ2-2; perhaps TRBD1 as D (6 bases). Germline V gene lookup returns CDR1 MGHRA and CDR2 YSYEKL. V lost 2 bases, J lost 1 base, and 17 bases lay in between. This CDR3 contains 18 residues.

This chain links TRBV28 with TRBJ2-5; possibly TRBD1 or TRBD2 for D (6 bases each). This CDR3 is 13 amino acids long. Germline values: CDR1 MDHEN, CDR2 SYDVKM. Between the trimmed V and J ends, which lost 1 base and 5 bases, there was a span of 8 bases. The CDR3 DNA reads as TGTGCCAGCAGTTTATCCGGGGGCGAGACCCAGTACTTC. Amino acids: CASSLSGGETQYF.

This chain joins TRBV9 and TRBJ2-7, with TRBD1 matching over 9 bases. There are 13 residues in the CDR3. Germline CDR1 and CDR2: SGDLS and YYNGEE. The J segment lost 3 bases and the V segment lost 5 bases, leaving 3 bases of the junction unmatched. CDR3 sequence: CASRDRGDYEQYF. CDR3 sequence (DNA): TGTGCCAGCAGGGACAGGGGAGACTACGAGCAGTACTTC.

The genes are TRBV2 and TRBJ2-7; D gene unclear. Trimming removed 11 bases at V and 2 bases at J, with 13 bases between. The germline gives CDR1 SNHLY, CDR2 FYNNEI. The CDR3 is 12 amino acids. CDR3 coding DNA: TGTGCCTCAGCAGTGGGTACCTACGAGCAGTACTTC. Translation gives CASAVGTYEQYF.

This rearrangement joins TRBV6-5 to TRBJ2-7; D is undetermined. V was pared by 2 bases and J by 3 bases, with 8 bases between. The CDR3 extends over 13 amino acids. CDR1 is MNHEY, CDR2 SVGAGI, per germline. CDR3 bases: TGTGCCAGCAGTTACGCAGCAGACTACGAGCAGTACTTC. It codes for CASSYAADYEQYF.

The chain combines TRBV24-1 with TRBJ2-2, with D perhaps matching TRBD2 (7 bases). Germline-derived CDR1 and CDR2 are KGHDR and SFDVKD. There are 19 residues in the CDR3. The V gene lost 2 bases and the J gene lost 3 bases, with 21 bases spanning the gap. CDR3 protein: CATSDWVAGAGVDTGELFF. The CDR3 nucleotides are TGTGCCACCAGTGATTGGGTGGCGGGGGCTGGTGTCGACACCGGGGAGCTGTTTTTT.

The count of this clone is one. The CDR3 ends on some other residue instead of the conserved phenylalanine or tryptophan, so this is likely a read error. The chain combines TRBV6-1 with TRBJ1-6; D is possibly TRBD1 (6 bases). CDR1 is MNHNS, CDR2 SASEGT, per germline. The V and J ends lost 2 bases and 7 bases respectively, with 18 bases between them. The CDR3 length is 17 residues. The CDR3 DNA sequence: TGTGCCAGCAGTGAAAGGACCCTACAGGGAGCCAATTCACCCCTCCACCTT. This encodes CASSERTLQGANSPLHL.

This CDR3 is CASSSTYYEQYF. CDR3 sequence (DNA): TGTGCCAGCAGCTCCACTTACTACGAGCAGTACTTC. This chain connects TRBV11-1 to TRBJ2-7, with D unclear. This CDR3 has 12 amino acids. Trimming removed 4 bases at V and 3 bases at J, with 7 bases between. Germline lookup yields CDR1 SGHAT and CDR2 FQDESV (reference sequence).

V gene TRBV9 combines with J gene TRBJ2-3; D gene unclear. Germline assignment: CDR1 SGDLS and CDR2 YYNGEE. The CDR3 loop spans 14 amino acids. Between the trimmed V and J ends, which lost 4 bases and 4 bases, there was a span of 13 bases. The CDR3 here is CASSPGLPADTQYF. In DNA form, the CDR3 reads TGTGCCAGCAGCCCCGGCCTGCCCGCAGATACGCAGTATTTT. The variable domain in full, with the rest retrieved from reference TRBV9 and TRBJ2-3, is DSGVTQTPKHLITATGQRVTLRCSPRSGDLSVYWYQQSLDQGLQFLIQYYNGEERAKGNILERFSAQQFPDLHSELNLSSLELGDSALYFCASSPGLPADTQYFGPGTRLTVL.

The V and J genes are TRBV9 and TRBJ2-5, with D perhaps matching TRBD1 (6 bases). CDR1 is SGDLS and CDR2 is YYNGEE in the germline V gene. Trimming removed 3 bases at V and 7 bases at J, with 13 bases between. The CDR3 spans 13 residues. CDR3 DNA sequence: TGTGCCAGCAGCGATTGGACAGAGGGGACCCAGTACTTC. Its protein is CASSDWTEGTQYF.

Remarks on this clone: Other DNA sequences in this specimen translate into the identical CDR3. The chain combines TRBV5-6 with TRBJ2-7; maybe TRBD1 (5 bases). Germline values: CDR1 SGHDT, CDR2 YYEEEE. The CDR3 has 14 residues. The ends were cut back, 0 bases at V and 3 bases at J, with 10 bases in the middle. In DNA, the CDR3 is TGTGCCAGCAGCTTGGGGGGCGATTTCTACGAGCAGTACTTC. This encodes CASSLGGDFYEQYF.

This chain joins TRBV21-1 and TRBJ1-1. TRBV21-1 is a recognized pseudogene. This CDR3 is 16 amino acids long. The CDR3: CASSKVPGRMNTEAFF. Here the CDR3 DNA reads TGTGCCAGCAGCAAAGTTCCGGGACGTATGAACACTGAAGCTTTCTTT.

The chain carries TRBV30 and TRBJ1-1; TRBD1 matches at 8 bases. V lost 5 bases to trimming and J lost 6 bases; unmatched junction nucleotides: 5. Germline V lookup: CDR1 GTSNPN, CDR2 SVGIG (reference sequence). CDR3 length: 12 residues. CDR3 in amino acids: CAWGQGGAEAFF. CDR3 in DNA: TGTGCCTGGGGACAGGGCGGAGCTGAAGCTTTCTTT.

The chain is built from TRBV6-1 and TRBJ2-2; perhaps TRBD2 as D (6 bases). The CDR3 totals 13 residues. Germline loops: CDR1 MNHNS, CDR2 SASEGT. V lost 1 base and J lost 7, with 7 bases in between. CDR3 sequence: CASSEGEVGELFF. Written as DNA, the CDR3 is TGTGCCAGCAGTGAAGGGGAGGTCGGGGAGCTGTTTTTT.